The text below deals with one T cell receptor (beta chain). The data were taken from a study of blood T cell repertoires in COVID-19. CDR3 length equals 15 residues. Per the germline V gene, CDR1 is SGHNT and CDR2 is YYREEE (reference sequence). V lost 4 bases to trimming and J lost 7 bases; unmatched junction nucleotides: 8. Per the study methods: Reference gene primers were amplified, and this amplification served to estimate nucleated cell counts. Repertoires were generated with immunoSEQ multiplex PCR, while TCRdb's copy carries only in-frame clones and drops some. The V and J calls and the clone size are those of that table, but D and trimming were determined from the DNA. The table has 100,000 to 150,000 clones, around 84% seen once.

This receptor was identified in a man aged 35 to 55 with acute COVID-19. The chain links TRBV5-4 to TRBJ2-1, with 10 bases aligning to TRBD2. The material sequenced was PBMCs or T cells enriched from blood (not recorded which). The CDR3 bases are TGTGCCAGCAGCACCAAAGCGGGGGGGCCAAATGAGCAGTTCTTC. It yields the protein CASSTKAGGPNEQFF.